Below, one T cell receptor (beta chain) is given with its context. The CDR3 length is 14 residues. V dropped 5 bases and J dropped 5 bases, with 13 bases sitting between them. Germline CDR1 and CDR2: SGHVS and FNYEAQ. These data belong to a study of T cell changes during pregnancy in multiple sclerosis. This table comes from immunoSEQ multiplex PCR, and its TCRdb copy is limited to in-frame clones, with some not included. Seen here are about 68,000 clones, approximately 92% observed once, and the top ten hold about 2.3%. The chain recombines TRBV7-6 with TRBJ1-5; a weak D match, TRBD1 (5 bases). This receptor was obtained from a female donor with multiple sclerosis, enrolled in a pregnancy study. This sample comprised peripheral blood, obtained in the first trimester of pregnancy. CDR3 coding DNA: TGTGCCAGCAGCCCGGGGAGGGGCCATCAGCCCCAGCATTTT. Translated: CASSPGRGHQPQHF.